The TCR beta chain under discussion was sequenced for a study of response to subunit inactivated influenza vaccine. Overall study results and limits: Authors suggested that a seasonal influenza vaccination recruits few new T cells each time.

Using its own MiXCR run on the RT-PCR reads, TCRdb lists one record per CDR3 protein. Of about 780,000 distinct CDR3 sequences in the sample, 15% to 20% were seen once. CDR1 and CDR2 (germline): KGHDR, SFDVKD. This CDR3 is built from 16 residues. Between the trimmed V and J ends, which lost 3 bases and 0 bases, there was a span of 12 bases. The sample holds a few counts of this clonotype. What it binds is not known. This chain uses TRBV24-1 with TRBJ2-3; D uncertain. The sequence came from a man aged 50-60 years who received an inactivated influenza vaccine. The source material was PBMCs from blood, sampled more than 4 days after vaccination. The CDR3 bases are TGTGCCACCAGTGATCGACAACTCGACAGCACAGATACGCAGTATTTT. Translated: CATSDRQLDSTDTQYF.